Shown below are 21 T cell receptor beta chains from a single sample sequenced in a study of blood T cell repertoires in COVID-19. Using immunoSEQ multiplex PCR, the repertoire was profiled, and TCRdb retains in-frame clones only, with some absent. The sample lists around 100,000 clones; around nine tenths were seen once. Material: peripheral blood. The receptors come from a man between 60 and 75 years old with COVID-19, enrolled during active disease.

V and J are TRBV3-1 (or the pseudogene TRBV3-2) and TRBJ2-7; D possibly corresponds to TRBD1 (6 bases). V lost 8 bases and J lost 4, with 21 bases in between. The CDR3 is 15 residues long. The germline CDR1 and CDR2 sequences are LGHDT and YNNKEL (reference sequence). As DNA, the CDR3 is TGTGCCAGCGCGTTCAGGACAGCGACGTTATACGAGCAGTACTTC. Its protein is CASAFRTATLYEQYF.

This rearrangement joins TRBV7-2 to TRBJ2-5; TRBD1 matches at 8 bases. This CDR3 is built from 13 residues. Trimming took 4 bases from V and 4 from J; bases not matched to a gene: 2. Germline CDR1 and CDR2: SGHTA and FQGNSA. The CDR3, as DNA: TGTGCCAGCAGCTCCGACAGGGGAGAGACCCAGTACTTC. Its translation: CASSSDRGETQYF.

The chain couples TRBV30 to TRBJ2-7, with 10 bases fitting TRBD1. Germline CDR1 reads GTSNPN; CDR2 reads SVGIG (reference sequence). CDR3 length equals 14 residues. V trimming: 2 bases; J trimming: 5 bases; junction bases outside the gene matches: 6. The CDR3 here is CAWSLDRGRNEQYF. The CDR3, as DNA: TGTGCCTGGAGTCTCGACAGGGGGCGTAACGAGCAGTACTTC.

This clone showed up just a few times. The CDR3 reads CSVERGTSGSNEQFF. The CDR3 DNA is TGCAGCGTTGAAAGGGGGACTAGCGGGAGCAATGAGCAGTTCTTC. The chain joins TRBV29-1 to TRBJ2-1; 14 bases fit TRBD2. CDR3 size: 15 residues. CDR1 and CDR2 (germline): SQVTM, ANQGSEA. With V trimmed by 2 bases and J by 6 bases, 3 bases remained unmatched.

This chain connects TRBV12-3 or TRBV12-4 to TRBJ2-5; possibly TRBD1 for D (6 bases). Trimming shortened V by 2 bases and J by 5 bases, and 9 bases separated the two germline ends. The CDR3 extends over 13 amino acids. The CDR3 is CASSLTGRETQYF. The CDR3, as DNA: TGTGCCAGCAGTTTAACAGGGCGGGAGACCCAGTACTTC.

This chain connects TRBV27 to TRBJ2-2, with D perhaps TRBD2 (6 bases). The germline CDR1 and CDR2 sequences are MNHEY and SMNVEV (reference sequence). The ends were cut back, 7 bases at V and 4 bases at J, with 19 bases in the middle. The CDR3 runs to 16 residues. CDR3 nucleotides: TGTGCCAGCACCCTGGGACTCACCGTCGGCACCGGGGAGCTGTTTTTT. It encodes CASTLGLTVGTGELFF.

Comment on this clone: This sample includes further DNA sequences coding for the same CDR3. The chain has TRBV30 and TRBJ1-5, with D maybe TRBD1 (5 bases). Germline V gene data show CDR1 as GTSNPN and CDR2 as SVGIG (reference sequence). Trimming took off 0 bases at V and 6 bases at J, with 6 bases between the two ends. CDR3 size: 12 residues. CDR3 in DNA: TGTGCCTGGAGTGTCGGGGGTCAGCCCCAGCATTTT. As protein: CAWSVGGQPQHF.

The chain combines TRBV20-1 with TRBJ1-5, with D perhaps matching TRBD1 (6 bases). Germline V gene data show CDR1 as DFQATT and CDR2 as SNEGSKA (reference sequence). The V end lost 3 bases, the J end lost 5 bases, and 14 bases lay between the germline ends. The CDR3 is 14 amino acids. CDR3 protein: CSASRAGADQPQHF. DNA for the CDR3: TGCAGTGCTAGTCGGGCGGGGGCGGATCAGCCCCAGCATTTT.

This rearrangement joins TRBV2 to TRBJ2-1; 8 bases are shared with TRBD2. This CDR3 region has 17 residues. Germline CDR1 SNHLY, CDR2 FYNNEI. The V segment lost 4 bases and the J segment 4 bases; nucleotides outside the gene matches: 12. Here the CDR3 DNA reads TGTGCCAGCAGTGCGCGGGTGCGGGAGGCCCTTTACAATGAGCAGTTCTTC. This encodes CASSARVREALYNEQFF.

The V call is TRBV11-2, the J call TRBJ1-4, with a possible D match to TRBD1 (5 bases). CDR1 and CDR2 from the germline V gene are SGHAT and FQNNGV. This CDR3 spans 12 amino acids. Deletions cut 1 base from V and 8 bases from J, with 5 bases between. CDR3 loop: CASSLAGEKLFF. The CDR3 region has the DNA TGTGCCAGCAGCTTAGCAGGGGAAAAACTGTTTTTT. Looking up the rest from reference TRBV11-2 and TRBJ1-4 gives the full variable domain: EAGVAQSPRYKIIEKRQSVAFWCNPISGHATLYWYQQILGQGPKLLIQFQNNGVVDDSQLPKDRFSAERLKGVDSTLKIQPAKLEDSAVYLCASSLAGEKLFFGSGTQLSVL.

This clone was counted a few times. The CDR3 coding sequence is TGCGCCAGCAGGGGGGCGGAAGCCACCGGGGAGCTGTTTTTT. The encoded protein is CASRGAEATGELFF. The chain links TRBV10-2 to TRBJ2-2; tentative D call: TRBD1 (6 bases). Per the germline V gene, CDR1 is WSHSY and CDR2 is SAAADI. V was clipped by 6 bases and J by 4 bases, with 12 bases between them. There are 14 residues in the CDR3.

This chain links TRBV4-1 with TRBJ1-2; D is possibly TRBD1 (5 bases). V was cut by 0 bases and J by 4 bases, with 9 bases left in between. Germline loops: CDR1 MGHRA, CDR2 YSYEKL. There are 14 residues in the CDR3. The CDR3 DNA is TGCGCCAGCAGCCAAGACAGGGAGGGCTATGGCTACACCTTC. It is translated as CASSQDREGYGYTF.

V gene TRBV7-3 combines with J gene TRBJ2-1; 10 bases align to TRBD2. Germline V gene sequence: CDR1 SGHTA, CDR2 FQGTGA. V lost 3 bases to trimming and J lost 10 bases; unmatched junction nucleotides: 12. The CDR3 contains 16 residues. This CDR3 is CASSLGGLAGVSEQFF. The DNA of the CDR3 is TGTGCCAGCAGCTTGGGCGGGCTAGCGGGAGTGAGCGAGCAGTTCTTC. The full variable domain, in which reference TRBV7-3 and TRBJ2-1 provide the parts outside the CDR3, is GAGVSQTPSNKVTEKGKYVELRCDPISGHTALYWYRQSLGQGPEFLIYFQGTGAADDSGLPNDRFFAVRPEGSVSTLKIQRTERGDSAVYLCASSLGGLAGVSEQFFGPGTRLTVL.

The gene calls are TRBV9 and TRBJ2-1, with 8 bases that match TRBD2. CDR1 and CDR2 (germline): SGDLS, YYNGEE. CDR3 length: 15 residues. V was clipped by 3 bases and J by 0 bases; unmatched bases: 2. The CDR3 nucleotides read TGTGCCAGCAGCGATACTAGCGGCTCCTACAATGAGCAGTTCTTC. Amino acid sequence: CASSDTSGSYNEQFF.

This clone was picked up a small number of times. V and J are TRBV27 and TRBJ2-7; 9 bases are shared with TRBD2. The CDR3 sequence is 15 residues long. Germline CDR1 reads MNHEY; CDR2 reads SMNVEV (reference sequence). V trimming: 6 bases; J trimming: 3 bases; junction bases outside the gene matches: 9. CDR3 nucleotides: TGTGCCAGCAGGCCTCATACGACTAGCGGCTACGAGCAGTACTTC. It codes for CASRPHTTSGYEQYF.

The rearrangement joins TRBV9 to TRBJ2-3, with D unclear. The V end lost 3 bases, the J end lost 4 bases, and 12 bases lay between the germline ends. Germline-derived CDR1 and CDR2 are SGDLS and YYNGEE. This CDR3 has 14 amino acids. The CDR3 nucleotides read TGTGCCAGCAGCGAGGTAGCTTGGCCAGATACGCAGTATTTT. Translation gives CASSEVAWPDTQYF.

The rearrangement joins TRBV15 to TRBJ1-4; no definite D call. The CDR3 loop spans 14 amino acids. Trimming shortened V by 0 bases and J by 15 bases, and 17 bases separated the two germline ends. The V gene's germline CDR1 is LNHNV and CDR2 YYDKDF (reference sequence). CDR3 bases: TGTGCCACCAGCAGAGACGGGTTTCAACTGACCTTGTTTTTT. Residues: CATSRDGFQLTLFF.

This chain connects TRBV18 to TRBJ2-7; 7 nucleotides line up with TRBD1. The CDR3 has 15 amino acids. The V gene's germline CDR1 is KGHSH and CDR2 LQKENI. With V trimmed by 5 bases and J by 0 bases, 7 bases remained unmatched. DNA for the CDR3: TGTGCCAGCTCAAGAGACAGGGATCGCTCCTACGAGCAGTACTTC. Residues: CASSRDRDRSYEQYF. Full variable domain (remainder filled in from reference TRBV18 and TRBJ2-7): NAGVMQNPRHLVRRRGQEARLRCSPMKGHSHVYWYRQLPEEGLKFMVYLQKENIIDESGMPKERFSAEFPKEGPSILRIQQVVRGDSAAYFCASSRDRDRSYEQYFGPGTRLTVT.

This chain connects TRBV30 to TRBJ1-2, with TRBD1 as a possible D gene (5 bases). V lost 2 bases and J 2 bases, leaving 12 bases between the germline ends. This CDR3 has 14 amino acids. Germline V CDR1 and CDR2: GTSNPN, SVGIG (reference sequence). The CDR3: CAWSFPTANYGYTF. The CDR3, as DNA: TGTGCCTGGAGTTTCCCGACAGCCAACTATGGCTACACCTTC. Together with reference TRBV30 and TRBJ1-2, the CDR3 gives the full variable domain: SQTIHQWPATLVQPVGSPLSLECTVEGTSNPNLYWYRQAAGRGLQLLFYSVGIGQISSEVPQNLSASRPQDRQFILSSKKLLLSDSGFYLCAWSFPTANYGYTFGSGTRLTVV.

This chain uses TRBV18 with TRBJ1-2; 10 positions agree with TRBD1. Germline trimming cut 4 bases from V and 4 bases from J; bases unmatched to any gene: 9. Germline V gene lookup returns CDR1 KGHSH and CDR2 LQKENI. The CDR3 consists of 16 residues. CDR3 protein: CASSLSSGQGIYGYTF. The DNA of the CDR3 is TGTGCCAGCTCACTCTCCTCGGGACAGGGGATCTATGGCTACACCTTC.

In nucleotides, the CDR3 is TGTGCCAGCAGTCGGAGGGCCATCACAGATACGCAGTATTTT. This codes for CASSRRAITDTQYF. This chain joins TRBV2 and TRBJ2-3; D perhaps matches TRBD2 (6 bases). Germline lookup yields CDR1 SNHLY and CDR2 FYNNEI. The germline V and J ends were trimmed by 5 bases and 2 bases, with 11 bases remaining between them. The CDR3 runs to 14 residues.